A selection of T cell receptor beta chains follows, all from one sample in a study of low-dose radiotherapy and immunotherapy resistance in tumors. From the reads, TCRdb called clonotypes with MiXCR, one entry per CDR3 protein. The sample shows roughly 50,000 distinct CDR3 sequences, approximately 35% of them seen only once. The sample in question was PBMCs, obtained after low-dose radiotherapy plus immunotherapy. The receptors come from a male donor with rectosigmoid adenocarcinoma. CDR3s include the opening cysteine and the closing phenylalanine or tryptophan. A D gene is named only where the DNA matches it firmly. Size values are once, few and many counts, or a class for expanded clones, and some rows have none.

TRBJ1-2,many,-,TRBV4-2,TGTGCCAGCAGCCTTACCGGGGACGGCAACTATGGCTACACCTTC,CASSLTGDGNYGYTF
TRBJ2-3,few,-,TRBV2,TGTGCCAGCAGCCAGGGCGCGCGCACAGATACGCAGTATTTT,CASSQGARTDTQYF
TRBJ2-3,many,TRBD2,TRBV5-5,TGTGCCAGCAGCTTATACGCCTCAGGAAACGGACTAGAAAGCACAGATACGCAGTATTTT,CASSLYASGNGLESTDTQYF
TRBJ1-1,-,TRBD1,TRBV5-1,TGCGCCAGCAGCCCGGACAGGCCTAGCACTGAAGCTTTCTTT,CASSPDRPSTEAFF
TRBJ2-1,many,-,TRBV19,TGTGCCAGTGGGAGGGGGGTGGTGGATGAGCAGTTCTTC,CASGRGVVDEQFF
TRBJ1-1,once,TRBD1,TRBV6-5,TGTGCCGGTGACAGGGGGGGGATGAACACTGAAGCTTTCTTT,CAGDRGGMNTEAFF
TRBJ2-5,many,-,TRBV5-1,TGCGCCAGCAGCTTGAACTTTGACAGTCAAGAGACCCAGTACTTC,CASSLNFDSQETQYF
TRBJ1-1,many,TRBD1,TRBV5-1,TGCGCCAGCAGTCTGGGGACAGCGAACACTGAAGCTTTCTTT,CASSLGTANTEAFF
TRBJ2-1,many,TRBD2,TRBV27,TGTGCCAGCAGTTTAAGGGCGGGAGTATCGGTGGGTGAGCAGTTCTTC,CASSLRAGVSVGEQFF
TRBJ1-1,-,-,TRBV20-1,TGCAGTGCTAACCGTTGGAGGAACACTGAAGCTTTCTTT,CSANRWRNTEAFF
TRBJ2-2,many,TRBD2,TRBV24-1,TGTGCCACCAGCCGAGCGGGGGGGAACACCGGGGAGCTGTTTTTT,CATSRAGGNTGELFF
TRBJ2-1,many,-,TRBV13,TGTGCCAGCAGCCTGGTGGGGGGACACAATGAGCAGTTCTTC,CASSLVGGHNEQFF
TRBJ2-7,many,-,TRBV6-5,TGTGCCAGCAGTCCTGTAGGGGCCTACGAGCAGTACTTC,CASSPVGAYEQYF
TRBJ1-1,few,-,TRBV28,TGTGCCAGCACCGAAGAGGGCCCCTCTGAAGCTTTCTTT,CASTEEGPSEAFF
TRBJ1-2,-,-,TRBV27,TGTGCCAGCAGTTCGAGAGGGGGTAGGGACTATGGCTACACCTTC,CASSSRGGRDYGYTF
TRBJ2-1,-,-,TRBV6-2/TRBV6-3,TGTGCCAGCAGTTACTGGGACGGCGCCTACAATGAGCAGTTCTTC,CASSYWDGAYNEQFF
TRBJ2-1,many,TRBD2,TRBV7-2,TGTGCCAGCAGCTTAGATCGGGGCGGGAGGGCCTACAATGAGCAGTTCTTC,CASSLDRGGRAYNEQFF
TRBJ2-5,-,TRBD1,TRBV12-5,TGTGCTAGCTCACCGGGACAGGGGAGAGAGACCCAGTACTTC,CASSPGQGRETQYF
TRBJ2-7,many,-,TRBV5-4,TGTGCCAGCAGCCCGTCGGATGGAATCTACGAGCAGTACTTC,CASSPSDGIYEQYF
TRBJ2-6,many,-,TRBV7-3,TGTGCCAGCAGCTTAACGGCCGTTGGGGCTGGGGCCAACGTCCTGACTTTC,CASSLTAVGAGANVLTF
TRBJ2-1,many,-,TRBV6-1,TGTGCCAGCAGTACAGGGTTTTTAAATGAGCAGTTCTTC,CASSTGFLNEQFF
TRBJ2-7,-,-,TRBV28,TGTGCCAGCAGTTCCTCCCTATTCAGCCACGAGCAGTACTTC,CASSSSLFSHEQYF
TRBJ2-1,many,TRBD2,TRBV10-1,TGCGCCAGCAGTGAGTCGAAGTCTAGCGGGACTTCCAGCTCCTACAATGAGCAGTTCTTC,CASSESKSSGTSSSYNEQFF
TRBJ1-3,-,-,TRBV9,TGTGCCAGCAGCGTAGCAGGCGGTCTATTCTCTGGAAACACCATATATTTT,CASSVAGGLFSGNTIYF
TRBJ1-5,-,TRBD1,TRBV3-1,TGTGCCAGCAGCCAACCCACAGGGGGCGGCGGCAATCAGCCCCAGCATTTT,CASSQPTGGGGNQPQHF
TRBJ2-7,many,-,TRBV20-1,TGCAGTGCTAAGGGGGGAAGGGCCTACGAGCAGTACTTC,CSAKGGRAYEQYF
TRBJ2-7,-,TRBD1,TRBV5-1,TGCGCCAGCAGCACCGGGACAGGGCTGAAGGAGCAGTACTTC,CASSTGTGLKEQYF
TRBJ2-1,many,TRBD2,TRBV5-1,TGCGCCAGCACCTCTAGCGGGGCCTACAATGAGCAGTTCTTC,CASTSSGAYNEQFF
TRBJ2-4,-,-,TRBV18,TGTGCCAGCTCACCAAAAGCCAAAAACATTCAGTACTTC,CASSPKAKNIQYF
TRBJ2-1,medium-sized,-,TRBV5-1,TGCGCCAGCAGCTTAACCAGGGTCAATGAGCAGTTCTTC,CASSLTRVNEQFF
TRBJ1-5,many,-,TRBV15,TGTGCCACCAGCAGAGATAGTGTCTGGGACATCTTCAATCAGCCCCAGCATTTT,CATSRDSVWDIFNQPQHF
TRBJ2-3,once,TRBD1,TRBV11-2,TGTGCCAGCAGCGTAGCGGGACAGGGGACAGATACGCAGTATTTT,CASSVAGQGTDTQYF
TRBJ2-3,-,TRBD1,TRBV7-8,TGTGCCAGCAGCTTTAGACTCGGACAGGGGACAGATACGCAGTATTTT,CASSFRLGQGTDTQYF
TRBJ2-3,medium-sized,-,TRBV6-2/TRBV6-3,TGTGCCAGCAGACGAACATGGACAGAGATAACGCAGTATTTT,CASRRTWTEITQYF
TRBJ1-5,-,-,TRBV28,TGTGCCAGCAACTCAGGGTCCTCTCGGCCCCAGCATTTT,CASNSGSSRPQHF
TRBJ2-7,many,-,TRBV11-2,TGTGCCAGCAGACGACTCCAGGGGCCCTACGAGCAGTACTTC,CASRRLQGPYEQYF
TRBJ2-1,few,-,TRBV5-1,TGCGCCAGCAGCTCTGGGTGGGGGGAGAGCCCCTACAATGAGCAGTTCTTC,CASSSGWGESPYNEQFF
TRBJ2-3,many,-,TRBV18,TGTGCCAGCTCACCACCAGGCACAGATACGCAGTATTTT,CASSPPGTDTQYF
TRBJ2-3,few,TRBD2,TRBV29-1,TGCAGCCTCCAGTCTAGCGGAAACACAGATACGCAGTATTTT,CSLQSSGNTDTQYF
TRBJ2-7,many,-,TRBV20-1,TGCAGTGCGCCAAACCAAGGCCAGCAGTACTTC,CSAPNQGQQYF
TRBJ2-5,many,TRBD2,TRBV28,TGTGCCAGCAGTCCCCGGCGCGTAGCGGGGGTAGAGACCCAGTACTTC,CASSPRRVAGVETQYF
TRBJ2-2,many,-,TRBV29-1,TGCAGCGTAGGTGACGGGGAGCTGTTTTTT,CSVGDGELFF
TRBJ1-2,-,-,TRBV14,TGTGCCAGCAGCCAAGACAGGGCCTATGGCTACACCTTC,CASSQDRAYGYTF
TRBJ2-7,many,TRBD1,TRBV6-2/TRBV6-3,TGTGCCAGCAGCAGGGGGCCCTACGAGCAGTACTTC,CASSRGPYEQYF
TRBJ2-1,-,TRBD2,TRBV5-1,TGCGCCAGCAGCGACGGGACTAGCAAATACAATGAGCAGTTCTTC,CASSDGTSKYNEQFF
TRBJ1-5,many,-,TRBV21-1,TGTGCCAGCAGCAAAGTCTCGGGGACAGGGGGGACAAATCAGCCCCAGCATTTT,CASSKVSGTGGTNQPQHF
TRBJ2-1,-,TRBD2,TRBV5-6,TGTGCCAGCAGCTTGTCCATAGCGGGACTAGCCCACAATGAGCAGTTCTTC,CASSLSIAGLAHNEQFF
TRBJ2-5,medium-sized,TRBD1,TRBV28,TGTGCCAGCAGGCGACAGGGGGCAGGAGAGACCCAGTACTTC,CASRRQGAGETQYF
TRBJ2-1,many,-,TRBV4-1,TGCGCCAGCAGCCAAGCTGTGGGTAGGAATGAGCAGTTCTTC,CASSQAVGRNEQFF
TRBJ2-2,few,-,TRBV9,TGTGCCAGCAGCGGGGGACCGATGACCGGGGAGCTGTTTTTT,CASSGGPMTGELFF
TRBJ2-2,once,TRBD2,TRBV5-1,TGCGCCAGCAGCTCCGGGACTAGTAACACCGGGGAGCTGTTTTTT,CASSSGTSNTGELFF
TRBJ1-5,many,-,TRBV29-1,TGCAGCGCGACAGTCCTCCCAGGGGACAATCAGCCCCAGCATTTT,CSATVLPGDNQPQHF
TRBJ1-1,many,-,TRBV7-9,TGTGCCAGCAGCTTACCGGAGGCTGAAGCTTTCTTT,CASSLPEAEAFF
TRBJ2-3,-,TRBD2,TRBV7-2,TGTGCCAGCAGCTTTGATAGCGGGGGCACAGATACGCAGTATTTT,CASSFDSGGTDTQYF
TRBJ2-7,medium-sized,-,TRBV28,TGTGCCAGCAGTCCCGGGCAGACCTACGAGCAGTACTTC,CASSPGQTYEQYF
TRBJ2-2,many,TRBD2,TRBV12-3/TRBV12-4,TGTGCCGGGGGTAGCGGGACGAACACCGGGGAGCTGTTTTTT,CAGGSGTNTGELFF
TRBJ2-7,many,TRBD1,TRBV9,TGTGCCAGCAGCGTAGGGACAGGGGGCGAGCAGTACTTC,CASSVGTGGEQYF
TRBJ1-5,-,-,TRBV6-1,TGTGCCTCTATGCTATGGCGGGACAGCAATCAGCCCCAGCATTTT,CASMLWRDSNQPQHF